The rows below give T cell receptor beta chains drawn from one sample of a study of glioma-infiltrating T cells. In TCRdb, the multiplex PCR reads were re-called with MiXCR into one record per CDR3 protein. The data contain 400,000 or so distinct CDR3 sequences, about two fifths of them singletons. The sequenced sample consisted of glioma tissue, nonneoplastic brain tissue, or PBMCs (not recorded which). The source is a human donor with low-grade glioma or glioblastoma, undergoing nonglioma brain surgery, or in good health (not recorded which). Each CDR3 is given with its conserved first and last residue. D genes are given only for firm matches. The size entry is marked missing in some rows and otherwise reads once, few, many or a size class.

d_gene,abundance,j_gene,v_gene,CDR3aa,CDR3nt
.,many,TRBJ2-1,TRBV25-1,CASSEDRSVHNEQFF,TGTGCCAGCAGTGAAGACCGTTCCGTGCACAATGAGCAGTTCTTC
.,.,TRBJ1-6,TRBV7-2,CASSPNQGNSLLHF,TGTGCCAGCAGCCCTAATCAGGGGAATTCACTCCTCCACTTT
.,few,TRBJ1-5,TRBV5-4,CASSLDMDQPQHF,TGTGCCAGCAGCTTGGACATGGATCAGCCCCAGCATTTT
.,many,TRBJ2-7,TRBV27,CASRRTIAPHEQYF,TGTGCCAGCAGGCGGACTATTGCCCCCCACGAGCAGTACTTC
.,few,TRBJ1-5,TRBV29-1,CSVGGGNQPQHF,TGCAGCGTTGGAGGGGGGAATCAGCCCCAGCATTTT
TRBD2,.,TRBJ2-7,TRBV6-5,CASCSMPGVSGSYEQYF,TGTGCCAGCTGCTCCATGCCCGGGGTTAGCGGGAGTTACGAGCAGTACTTC
.,.,TRBJ2-7,TRBV28,CASTPPPGRTTNEQYF,TGTGCCAGCACTCCTCCCCCGGGACGGACTACTAACGAGCAGTACTTC
.,.,TRBJ2-1,TRBV25-1,CASSGLSPPGAGWNEQFF,TGTGCCAGCAGTGGCCTCTCCCCCCCCGGGGCAGGTTGGAATGAGCAGTTCTTC
.,many,TRBJ1-5,TRBV7-2,CASSLGSNLELQPQHF,TGTGCCAGCAGCTTGGGATCGAACCTCGAGTTGCAGCCCCAGCATTTT
.,few,TRBJ1-5,TRBV28,CASSIPGRQPQHF,TGTGCCAGCAGTATCCCCGGACGTCAGCCCCAGCATTTT
.,few,TRBJ2-4,TRBV7-2,CASSSGRGGTKYF,TGTGCCAGCAGCTCAGGCAGGGGGGGGACCAAGTACTTC
.,many,TRBJ2-1,TRBV20-1,CSASGLKTYNEQFF,TGCAGTGCTAGCGGACTGAAAACCTACAATGAGCAGTTCTTC
TRBD2,many,TRBJ2-1,TRBV6-2/TRBV6-3,CASSKGLAGLTYEQFF,TGTGCCAGCAGTAAGGGACTAGCGGGACTTACATATGAGCAGTTCTTC
.,.,TRBJ1-2,TRBV7-8,CASSTLNLGGYTF,TGTGCCAGCAGCACACTCAATTTGGGTGGCTACACCTTC
.,few,TRBJ1-2,TRBV7-9,CASSVQGGSYGYTF,TGTGCCAGCAGCGTACAGGGAGGTAGCTATGGCTACACCTTC
TRBD1,.,TRBJ1-1,TRBV25-1,CASRGQGRGEAFF,TGTGCCAGCAGAGGACAGGGGAGAGGTGAAGCTTTCTTT
TRBD2,.,TRBJ2-1,TRBV7-7,CASSPTSGIDEQFF,TGTGCTAGCAGCCCGACTAGCGGGATCGATGAGCAGTTCTTC
.,.,TRBJ1-1,TRBV28,CASSSRVGTEALF,TGTGCCAGCAGTTCAAGGGTGGGCACTGAAGCTCTCTTT
.,few,TRBJ2-7,TRBV28,CASSFQGYEQYF,TGTGCCAGCAGTTTCCAGGGCTACGAGCAGTACTTC
TRBD1,.,TRBJ2-7,TRBV4-3,CASSQGLSGGGSEQYF,TGCGCCAGCAGCCAAGGCCTATCAGGGGGTGGATCCGAGCAGTACTTC
.,.,TRBJ2-5,TRBV4-3,CASSRLRLATSFGQPETQYF,TGCGCCAGCAGCCGACTGAGATTAGCGACGAGCTTTGGTCAACCGGAGACCCAGTACTTC
TRBD2,many,TRBJ2-1,TRBV15,CATSRESSGTYNEQFF,TGTGCCACCAGCAGAGAATCTAGCGGGACCTACAATGAGCAGTTCTTC
.,.,TRBJ2-1,TRBV28,CARREQASYNEQFF,TGTGCCCGCAGAGAACAGGCGTCCTACAATGAGCAGTTCTTC
.,few,TRBJ2-3,TRBV28,CASSPPGVSGTDTQYF,TGTGCCAGCAGTCCCCCAGGGGTCTCTGGCACAGATACGCAGTATTTT
.,many,TRBJ2-6,TRBV27,CASSIMAGANVLTF,TGTGCCAGCAGTATAATGGCTGGGGCCAACGTCCTGACTTTC
TRBD2,few,TRBJ2-3,TRBV4-1,CASSQAGLGSTDTQYF,TGCGCCAGCAGCCAAGCGGGACTAGGGAGCACAGATACGCAGTATTTT
TRBD1,.,TRBJ1-3,TRBV7-9,CASSSRDSFFSGNTIYF,TGTGCCAGCAGCTCGCGGGACAGCTTTTTCTCTGGAAACACCATATATTTC
TRBD1,.,TRBJ1-2,TRBV27,CARGPLTGSYGYTF,TGTGCCAGGGGTCCCCTGACAGGGAGCTATGGCTACACCTTC
.,few,TRBJ2-1,TRBV10-3,CAISGPSGLEYNEQFF,TGTGCCATCAGTGGTCCGTCGGGACTCGAATACAATGAGCAGTTCTTC
.,many,TRBJ2-3,TRBV6-5,CASSYNSGTDTQYF,TGTGCCAGCAGTTATAATAGCGGCACAGATACGCAGTATTTT
.,.,TRBJ2-3,TRBV7-2,CASSDGSHGDTQYF,TGTGCCAGCAGCGACGGGTCCCACGGAGATACGCAGTATTTT
.,.,TRBJ2-3,TRBV12-3/TRBV12-4,CASSLFIQAALISSTDTQYF,TGTGCCAGCAGTTTATTCATCCAGGCAGCTTTGATTTCTAGCACAGATACGCAGTATTTT
.,once,TRBJ2-3,TRBV10-3,CAISDQGGTSTDTQYF,TGTGCCATCAGTGATCAGGGGGGTACTAGCACAGATACGCAGTATTTT
TRBD2,few,TRBJ2-7,TRBV20-1,CSALQRDSYEQYF,TGCAGTGCTCTCCAGCGGGACTCCTACGAGCAGTACTTC
.,.,TRBJ2-5,TRBV11-3,CASSVQGGGGETQYF,TGTGCCAGCAGCGTCCAGGGGGGGGGTGGAGAGACCCAGTACTTC
TRBD1,.,TRBJ1-3,TRBV6-2/TRBV6-3,CASTRRQGALLLGNTIYF,TGTGCCAGCACCAGAAGACAGGGGGCTCTTCTGCTCGGAAACACCATATATTTT
TRBD2,.,TRBJ2-3,TRBV4-1,CASSVLFLAGGTDTQYF,TGCGCCAGCAGTGTATTATTTCTAGCGGGGGGAACAGATACGCAGTATTTT
.,.,TRBJ2-7,TRBV20-1,CSSPGQPGYEQYF,TGCAGTTCCCCGGGACAACCCGGCTACGAGCAGTACTTC
.,.,TRBJ1-4,TRBV20-1,CSATNRQATNEKLFF,TGCAGTGCTACAAACCGACAGGCAACTAATGAAAAACTGTTTTTT
.,.,TRBJ1-5,TRBV6-2/TRBV6-3,CASSFLDTNQPQHF,TGTGCCAGCAGTTTCTTGGATACTAATCAGCCCCAGCATTTT
.,many,TRBJ1-5,TRBV27,CASSLLGSNQPQHF,TGTGCCAGCAGTTTACTAGGGAGCAATCAGCCCCAGCATTTT
.,.,TRBJ2-7,TRBV7-2,CASGLANRVQYF,TGTGCCAGCGGCTTAGCGAACAGAGTCCAGTACTTC
.,.,TRBJ2-6,TRBV7-4,CASSQEGSTSGANVLTF,TGTGCCAGCAGCCAGGAGGGGTCTACCTCTGGGGCCAACGTCCTGACTTTC
.,few,TRBJ1-1,TRBV28,CASSDPRSYMNTEAFF,TGTGCCAGCAGTGATCCACGTTCTTACATGAACACTGAAGCTTTCTTT
.,once,TRBJ2-7,TRBV5-1,CASSLARTSDYTYEQYF,TGCGCCAGCAGCTTGGCTCGGACGTCAGATTATACCTACGAGCAGTACTTC
TRBD2,.,TRBJ2-1,TRBV7-2,CASSTRGSGRGGEQFF,TGTGCCAGCAGCACCCGTGGTAGCGGGAGAGGCGGTGAGCAGTTCTTC
TRBD1,few,TRBJ2-7,TRBV18,CASSPNRGYEQYF,TGTGCCAGCTCACCAAACAGGGGCTACGAGCAGTACTTC
TRBD1,.,TRBJ2-1,TRBV6-1,CASSEARDRYNEQFF,TGTGCCAGCAGTGAAGCCCGGGACAGATACAATGAGCAGTTCTTC
TRBD2,few,TRBJ2-1,TRBV6-2/TRBV6-3,CASSYSPSGVYNEQFF,TGTGCCAGCAGTTACTCACCTAGCGGTGTCTACAATGAGCAGTTCTTC
.,few,TRBJ2-7,TRBV2,CASSEGQGYSYEQYF,TGTGCCAGCAGTGAGGGCCAGGGCTACTCCTACGAGCAGTACTTC
TRBD1,few,TRBJ2-1,TRBV24-1,CAQNGTGGTEQFF,TGTGCCCAGAATGGGACAGGGGGCACTGAGCAGTTCTTC
TRBD1,.,TRBJ2-2,TRBV6-1,CASRGDRASNTGELFF,TGTGCCAGCAGGGGGGACAGGGCCTCGAACACCGGGGAGCTGTTTTTT